One and the same sample provided the 17 T cell receptor beta chains below, sequenced in a study of cytomegalovirus exposure and HLA in healthy donors. TCRdb keeps only in-frame clones here, not all; method: immunoSEQ multiplex PCR. The repertoire holds roughly 120,000 clones, with around 90% as singletons. Specimen: PBMCs. Source of these receptors: a woman between 18 and 30 years old in good health and CMV-seronegative.

This chain links TRBV7-9 with TRBJ2-3; D perhaps matches TRBD1 (5 bases). Germline loops: CDR1 SEHNR, CDR2 FQNEAQ (reference sequence). The CDR3 is 14 amino acids. V shed 11 bases and J shed 5 bases, with 20 bases lying between them. CDR3 residues: CASKGPGFEDTQYF. The CDR3 bases are TGTGCCTCCAAGGGGCCGGGCTTTGAAGATACGCAGTATTTT.

The sample holds many counts of this clone. The chain couples TRBV12-5 to TRBJ1-2; the D is unclear. CDR1 is LGHNT and CDR2 is FRNRAP in the germline V gene. V lost 8 bases to trimming and J lost 3 bases, with 13 bases between them. The CDR3 spans 13 residues. CDR3 amino acids: CASSPGEDYGYTF. CDR3 coding DNA: TGTGCTAGTTCTCCGGGTGAAGACTATGGCTACACCTTC.

This clone was counted between two and nine times. CDR3 in amino acids: CASSLVVYSPLHF. CDR3 nucleotides: TGTGCCAGCAGCCTCGTAGTGTACTCACCCCTCCACTTT. The chain uses TRBV7-9 and TRBJ1-6; D unclear. The V end lost 5 bases, the J end lost 10 bases, and 12 bases lay between the germline ends. The CDR3 totals 13 residues. The V gene's germline CDR1 is SEHNR and CDR2 FQNEAQ (reference sequence).

The DNA of the CDR3 is TGTGCCAGCAGCTCGAAAAGGACAGATAAATATGGCTACACCTTC. Protein product: CASSSKRTDKYGYTF. The rearrangement links TRBV5-4 to TRBJ1-2; D might be TRBD1 (6 bases). V was cut by 3 bases and J by 5 bases, with 17 bases left in between. Germline V gives CDR1 SGHNT, CDR2 YYREEE (reference sequence). This CDR3 has 15 residues.

Here the CDR3 DNA reads TGTGCCAGCACGACAGGGAAAGAGACCCAGTACTTC. This translates into CASTTGKETQYF. The V call is TRBV19, the J call TRBJ2-5; TRBD1 matches at 7 bases. V lost 9 bases to trimming and J lost 3 bases; unmatched junction nucleotides: 4. CDR3 length equals 12 residues. Germline assignment: CDR1 LNHDA and CDR2 SQIVND (reference sequence).

This chain joins TRBV15 and TRBJ1-2; 8 bases map to TRBD1. The CDR3 is 15 residues long. Germline-derived CDR1 and CDR2 are LNHNV and YYDKDF (reference sequence). The V segment lost 3 bases and the J segment 4 bases; nucleotides outside the gene matches: 7. CDR3 DNA: TGTGCCACCAGCAGGGGACAGGCATACGCCTATGGCTACACCTTC. Protein sequence: CATSRGQAYAYGYTF.

The chain has TRBV6-6 and TRBJ1-2; D gene ambiguous. From germline, CDR1 is MNHNY and CDR2 SVGAGI (reference sequence). The CDR3 spans 13 residues. Trimming pared 6 bases from V and 0 bases from J, leaving 8 bases between. The CDR3 region is CASSTTANYGYTF. CDR3 sequence (DNA): TGTGCCAGCAGCACTACGGCTAACTATGGCTACACCTTC.

The CDR3, as DNA: TGTGCCAGCAGTTTCGGGGGGGGAGGCTATGGCTACACCTTC. This codes for CASSFGGGGYGYTF. This chain connects TRBV28 to TRBJ1-2; possibly TRBD1 for D (5 bases). CDR1 MDHEN and CDR2 SYDVKM come from the germline V gene. The ends were cut back, 3 bases at V and 4 bases at J, with 12 bases in the middle. The CDR3 runs to 14 residues.

The gene calls are TRBV19 and TRBJ1-4; no definite D call. Germline CDR1 LNHDA, CDR2 SQIVND (reference sequence). The CDR3 loop spans 14 amino acids. Trimming took off 7 bases at V and 4 bases at J, with 13 bases between the two ends. The CDR3 sequence: CASNVLSGNEKLFF. The DNA of the CDR3 is TGTGCCAGTAATGTTTTGTCCGGTAATGAAAAACTGTTTTTT.

This chain links TRBV5-1 with TRBJ2-7; 9 bases match TRBD1. Trimming removed 1 base from V and 2 bases from J; junction bases left unmatched: 7. CDR1 and CDR2 (germline): SGHRS, YFSETQ. The CDR3 extends over 16 amino acids. The CDR3 spells CASSLPYDRGTYEQYF. DNA of the CDR3: TGCGCCAGCAGCTTGCCTTATGACAGGGGGACCTACGAGCAGTACTTC.

This clone was seen just once. The chain couples TRBV7-9 to TRBJ2-7, with 9 positions matching TRBD2. V shed 3 bases, J shed 3 bases, and the junction held 9 bases outside the gene matches. CDR1 is SEHNR and CDR2 is FQNEAQ in the germline V gene (reference sequence). CDR3 length equals 16 residues. CDR3 protein: CASSFRPGTSHYEQYF. CDR3 DNA: TGTGCCAGCAGCTTCCGCCCCGGGACTAGCCACTACGAGCAGTACTTC.

Concerning this clone: Additional DNA sequences in this sample encode the identical CDR3. The chain has TRBV7-9 and TRBJ1-1, with D possibly matching TRBD1 (5 bases). V lost 2 bases, J lost 0 bases, and 7 bases lay in between. Per the germline V gene, CDR1 is SEHNR and CDR2 is FQNEAQ (reference sequence). The CDR3 runs 14 residues. DNA of the CDR3: TGTGCCAGCAGCTTACAGGGCTTGAACACTGAAGCTTTCTTT. Protein product: CASSLQGLNTEAFF.

Comments on this clone: Other nucleotide sequences in the sample specify the same CDR3. The chain uses TRBV6-4 and TRBJ2-3, with 9 bases aligning to TRBD2. Germline CDR1 is MRHNA and CDR2 is SNTAGT. With 0 bases clipped from V and 4 bases from J, the junction kept 2 bases outside the gene matches. The CDR3 is made up of 15 amino acids. The CDR3 DNA reads as TGTGCCAGCAGTGACTCGGCGGGGGGGCCAGATACGCAGTATTTT. It yields the protein CASSDSAGGPDTQYF.

The gene calls are TRBV25-1 and TRBJ2-1; D might be TRBD2 (5 bases). This CDR3 region has 14 residues. V gave up 3 bases and J gave up 5 bases, with 11 bases separating them. Germline CDR1 and CDR2: MGHDK and SYGVNS. CDR3 nucleotide sequence: TGTGCCAGCAGTGAGTGGGAGTGGAACAATGAGCAGTTCTTC. This encodes CASSEWEWNNEQFF.

The gene calls are TRBV6-5 and TRBJ1-3; no firm D call. This CDR3 comprises 14 residues. Germline V lookup: CDR1 MNHEY, CDR2 SVGAGI. Trimming removed 5 bases from V and 0 bases from J, with 8 bases in between. DNA of the CDR3: TGTGCCAGCAGTCAACGGGGCTCTGGAAACACCATATATTTT. Protein: CASSQRGSGNTIYF.

There are a few counts of this clone. The gene calls are TRBV7-9 and TRBJ1-5, with 9 nucleotides matching TRBD1. The junction had 0 bases not matched to a gene; V was cut back by 1 base and J by 5 bases. CDR3 size: 14 residues. The V gene's germline CDR1 is SEHNR and CDR2 FQNEAQ (reference sequence). The CDR3 protein is CASSLGTGDQPQHF. DNA for the CDR3: TGTGCCAGCAGCTTAGGGACAGGGGATCAGCCCCAGCATTTT.

This sequence joins TRBV7-3 and TRBJ2-2; 11 nucleotides match TRBD1. The CDR3 sequence is 17 residues long. Trimming at V came to 5 bases and at J to 3 bases, leaving 8 bases not matched to a gene. Germline lookup yields CDR1 SGHTA and CDR2 FQGTGA. The CDR3 region is CASSHPRDRGDTGELFF. The DNA of the CDR3 is TGTGCCAGCAGCCACCCCCGGGACAGGGGGGACACCGGGGAGCTGTTTTTT.